These 28 T cell receptor beta chains share one sample of origin, sequenced in a study of blood T cells in healthy people across ages. The use of a sample-barcoded 5' primer and a J-beta primer mix characterized a second PCR of roughly 6 to 11 cycles. TCRdb recomputed calls from the 5' RACE reads with MiXCR, one row per CDR3 protein. The sample shows around 1.1 million distinct CDR3 sequences, 35% to 40% of them seen only once. Sequencing was carried out using blood. The source is a man aged 18 to 35 in good health.

This clonotype has a count of ten or more. The V call is TRBV12-3 or TRBV12-4, the J call TRBJ2-3; tentative D call: TRBD2 (6 bases). V lost 0 bases to trimming and J lost 5 bases, with 21 bases between them. CDR3 length: 18 residues. The CDR3 is CASSLAQVASVFGDTQYF. The CDR3 nucleotides are TGTGCCAGCAGTTTAGCGCAGGTGGCTAGCGTGTTCGGAGATACGCAGTATTTT.

The chain is built from TRBV2 and TRBJ1-1; D is unclear. This CDR3 is 13 amino acids long. Germline CDR1 is SNHLY and CDR2 is FYNNEI. V lost 2 bases, J lost 5 bases, and 9 bases lay in between. This CDR3 is CASSERAQTEAFF. The CDR3 DNA reads TGTGCCAGCAGTGAACGGGCTCAGACTGAAGCTTTCTTT.

Note on this clonotype: Just one base apart from a much larger clone, this may be a read error. The rearrangement joins TRBV7-3 to TRBJ1-2; 9 bases match TRBD1. Germline V gene sequence: CDR1 SGHTA, CDR2 FQGTGA. This CDR3 comprises 15 residues. In nucleotides, the CDR3 is TGTGCCAGCAGCTTAACGGGGACAGGGAACTATGACTACACCTTC. Protein sequence: CASSLTGTGNYDYTF.

The table lists this clonotype with a few counts. The chain is built from TRBV27 and TRBJ1-1, with 11 nucleotides matching TRBD1. Unmatched junction bases numbered 2, after V lost 8 bases and J lost 0 bases. CDR3 length: 14 residues. CDR1 and CDR2 from the germline V gene are MNHEY and SMNVEV (reference sequence). CDR3 DNA sequence: TGTGCCAGCGGACAGGGGGCCCTGAACACTGAAGCTTTCTTT. Translated: CASGQGALNTEAFF.

The table lists this clonotype with many counts. This chain uses TRBV9 with TRBJ2-1, with D perhaps TRBD1 (5 bases). Per germline, CDR1 SGDLS and CDR2 YYNGEE. The CDR3 extends over 16 amino acids. Trimming took 2 bases from V and 1 from J, leaving 13 bases between them. The CDR3 here is CASSVRPQGSYNEQFF. As DNA, the CDR3 is TGTGCCAGCAGCGTTAGGCCGCAGGGATCCTACAATGAGCAGTTCTTC.

This chain joins TRBV6-1 and TRBJ1-2; D remains unclear. This CDR3 spans 12 amino acids. Per germline, CDR1 MNHNS and CDR2 SASEGT. Between the trimmed V and J ends, which lost 2 bases and 6 bases, there was a span of 7 bases. CDR3 nucleotides: TGTGCCAGCAGTGAAAAATCTGATGGCTACACCTTC. The encoded protein is CASSEKSDGYTF.

CDR3 DNA sequence: TGTGCCAGCAGCAAGATACAGGGACGTGAGCAGTTCTTC. Protein sequence: CASSKIQGREQFF. The gene calls are TRBV7-8 and TRBJ2-1; D is possibly TRBD1 (6 bases). The CDR3 totals 13 residues. The V end was cut by 5 bases, the J end by 9 bases, with 14 bases between. Germline CDR1 SGHVS, CDR2 FQNEAQ.

This rearrangement joins TRBV4-2 to TRBJ1-1; 7 nucleotides agree with TRBD1. V dropped 3 bases and J dropped 1; count of bases not matched to a gene: 5. This CDR3 region has 15 residues. Germline V gene lookup returns CDR1 LGHNA and CDR2 YNFKEQ. The CDR3 sequence: CASSQLTGQNTEAFF. The DNA for the CDR3 is TGTGCCAGCAGCCAGTTGACAGGGCAGAACACTGAAGCTTTCTTT.

The J gene is TRBJ1-4, the V gene TRBV12-3 or TRBV12-4, with 8 bases fitting TRBD1. After removal of 8 bases from V and 3 bases from J, the junction contained 8 bases not matched to a gene. This CDR3 comprises 15 residues. CDR3 nucleotides: TGTGCCAGCCTCCGAAGGACAGGGCCTAATGAAAAACTGTTTTTT. Translated, it gives CASLRRTGPNEKLFF.

The rearrangement joins TRBV19 to TRBJ1-5; D unresolved. Germline CDR1 and CDR2: LNHDA and SQIVND (reference sequence). Trimming removed 5 bases from V and 9 bases from J, with 17 bases in between. This CDR3 is built from 14 residues. In DNA, the CDR3 is TGTGCCAGTAGTCATGGGGATCCTCAAAGGCCCCAGCATTTT. Translation: CASSHGDPQRPQHF.

Only a few counts were recorded for this clonotype. The DNA for the CDR3 is TGTGCCAGCGCTAAACGATTGACAGATCTAATAGATAGCAATCAGCCCCAGCATTTT. Its translation: CASAKRLTDLIDSNQPQHF. The genes are TRBV2 and TRBJ1-5; D might be TRBD1 (5 bases). The CDR3 has 19 residues. V was clipped by 8 bases and J by 0 bases, with 26 bases between them. From germline, CDR1 is SNHLY and CDR2 FYNNEI.

This clonotype has more than one count but fewer than ten. J is TRBJ1-1 and V is TRBV7-9; 7 bases line up with TRBD1. With 0 bases clipped from V and 3 bases from J, the junction kept 7 bases outside the gene matches. From germline, CDR1 is SEHNR and CDR2 FQNEAQ (reference sequence). This CDR3 is 16 amino acids long. In DNA, the CDR3 is TGTGCCAGCAGCTTAGCCCTACAGGGGATGGACACTGAAGCTTTCTTT. Translating gives CASSLALQGMDTEAFF.

V usage is TRBV21-1 and J usage is TRBJ1-2. TRBV21-1 is annotated as a pseudogene. The CDR3 loop spans 18 amino acids. CDR3 in amino acids: CASREGTVKWAANYGYTF. CDR3 DNA sequence: TGTGCCAGCAGAGAGGGAACAGTCAAATGGGCTGCTAACTATGGCTACACCTTC.

The chain is built from TRBV29-1 and TRBJ2-4; maybe TRBD1 (5 bases). Trimming left V 2 bases short and J 13 bases short, with 15 bases between. CDR3 length: 12 amino acids. Germline V lookup: CDR1 SQVTM, CDR2 ANQGSEA. CDR3 in amino acids: CSVEWGYNEQYF. The CDR3 nucleotides read TGCAGCGTTGAATGGGGCTACAATGAGCAGTACTTC. The variable domain in full, completed from reference TRBV29-1 and TRBJ2-4, reads SAVISQKPSRDICQRGTSLTIQCQVDSQVTMMFWYRQQPGQSLTLIATANQGSEATYESGFVIDKFPISRPNLTFSTLTVSNMSPEDSSIYLCSVEWGYNEQYFGAGTRLSVL.

The chain recombines TRBV27 with TRBJ1-4, with 9 bases fitting TRBD1. V gave up 5 bases and J gave up 8 bases; unmatched junction bases: 6. Germline values: CDR1 MNHEY, CDR2 SMNVEV (reference sequence). The CDR3 has 14 residues. CDR3 sequence (DNA): TGTGCCAGCAGTCCTACAGGGGGCCGGGAAAAACTGTTTTTT. Translated, it gives CASSPTGGREKLFF. The full variable domain, with the rest looked up from reference TRBV27 and TRBJ1-4, is EAQVTQNPRYLITVTGKKLTVTCSQNMNHEYMSWYRQDPGLGLRQIYYSMNVEVTDKGDVPEGYKVSRKEKRNFPLILESPSPNQTSLYFCASSPTGGREKLFFGSGTQLSVL.

The J gene is TRBJ2-3, the V gene TRBV20-1, with TRBD2 identical over 9 bases. Per the germline V gene, CDR1 is DFQATT and CDR2 is SNEGSKA (reference sequence). This CDR3 has 15 amino acids. V lost 5 bases to trimming and J lost 6 bases; unmatched junction nucleotides: 12. The CDR3 DNA reads as TGCAGTGCTTCGGGCGGGGGGGCTATATCGGATACGCAGTATTTT. Amino acid sequence: CSASGGGAISDTQYF.

The chain carries TRBV4-3 and TRBJ2-1; a weak D match, TRBD2 (7 bases). The J call may be wrong; the DNA end is better matched by TRBJ2-7. Germline values: CDR1 LGHNA, CDR2 YSLEER. This CDR3 has 17 amino acids. The CDR3 sequence: CASSHPTGGGPYNEQYF. The CDR3 nucleotides read TGCGCCAGCAGCCACCCAACGGGGGGCGGCCCCTACAATGAGCAGTACTTC.

This clonotype has at least ten counts. The chain combines TRBV2 with TRBJ1-2; 7 positions match TRBD1. The trim removed 7 bases at V and 3 bases at J, leaving 8 bases unmatched. The V gene's germline CDR1 is SNHLY and CDR2 FYNNEI. The CDR3 covers 14 residues. The CDR3 bases are TGTGCCAGCACCCTGGGAGGGGGCGACTATGGCTACACCTTC. It encodes CASTLGGGDYGYTF.

DNA of the CDR3: TGTGCCAGCGGGGGAGACAGACGACGTGGCTACACCTTC. This encodes CASGGDRRRGYTF. This chain connects TRBV5-6 to TRBJ1-2, with a possible D match to TRBD1 (5 bases). With 7 bases removed from V and 7 bases from J, the gap between germline ends came to 17 bases. CDR3 size: 13 residues. CDR1 SGHDT and CDR2 YYEEEE come from the germline V gene.

CDR3 nucleotides: TGTGCCAGCAGTTTTCCATCGGCCGGAAAAGAGACCCAGTACTTC. Its translation is CASSFPSAGKETQYF. The V gene is TRBV6-6, the J gene TRBJ2-5; D is ambiguous. CDR3 length: 15 residues. CDR1 is MNHNY and CDR2 is SVGAGI in the germline V gene (reference sequence). V lost 4 bases and J lost 3, with 15 bases in between.

V is TRBV7-3 and J is TRBJ2-2; maybe TRBD2 (6 bases). Germline V gene sequence: CDR1 SGHTA, CDR2 FQGTGA. Trimming stripped 5 bases from V and 4 bases from J, with 17 bases between. This CDR3 region has 16 residues. CDR3 nucleotide sequence: TGTGCCAGCAGCCCAAGACTAGGGCACGTCACCGGGGAGCTGTTTTTT. Translating gives CASSPRLGHVTGELFF.

Remarks on this clonotype: Given the absence of the conserved phenylalanine or tryptophan at the CDR3 end, a read error is likely. The V call is TRBV5-4, the J call TRBJ2-5; no clear D. CDR1 is SGHNT and CDR2 is YYREEE in the germline V gene (reference sequence). The V end was cut by 0 bases, the J end by 2 bases, with 8 bases between. The CDR3 extends over 14 amino acids. CDR3 amino acids: CASSLESGQETQYC. CDR3 in DNA: TGTGCCAGCAGCTTGGAGTCAGGACAAGAGACCCAGTACTGC.

The chain combines TRBV20-1 with TRBJ1-1; D remains ambiguous. The CDR3 loop spans 14 amino acids. CDR1 is DFQATT, CDR2 SNEGSKA, per germline (reference sequence). V lost 1 base and J 4 bases, leaving 13 bases between the germline ends. CDR3: CSARGAGWSTEAFF. The CDR3 nucleotides are TGCAGTGCTAGAGGGGCGGGTTGGTCCACTGAAGCTTTCTTT.

The chain employs TRBV27 and TRBJ1-2, with D hard to call. This CDR3 has 16 residues. Germline V lookup: CDR1 MNHEY, CDR2 SMNVEV (reference sequence). V was pared by 5 bases and J by 4 bases, with 20 bases between. The CDR3 region is CASSRIGGLTSYGYTF. The CDR3 DNA is TGTGCCAGCAGTCGAATCGGTGGACTTACGAGCTATGGCTACACCTTC.

This clonotype has more than one count but fewer than ten. The rearrangement uses TRBV20-1 and TRBJ1-2, with TRBD1 identical over 8 bases. From germline, CDR1 is DFQATT and CDR2 SNEGSKA (reference sequence). This CDR3 spans 15 amino acids. J was trimmed by 6 bases and V by 2 bases; bases with no gene match: 11. The CDR3 region is CSARFQDRARNGYTF. The CDR3 DNA reads TGCAGTGCTAGATTTCAGGACAGGGCGCGGAATGGCTACACCTTC.

This clonotype has more than one count but fewer than ten. This sequence joins TRBV7-9 and TRBJ2-1; D call uncertain. V dropped 4 bases and J dropped 9 bases, with 10 bases sitting between them. The CDR3 consists of 12 residues. CDR1 and CDR2 (germline): SEHNR, FQNEAQ (reference sequence). The CDR3 bases are TGTGCCAGCAGCTCCGCCCCTGGTGAGCAGTTCTTC. Translating it yields CASSSAPGEQFF.

Worth noting for this clonotype: A much larger clone differs from this one at a single base, so this may be a read error. V usage is TRBV3-1 and J usage is TRBJ2-5; 8 bases are a match to TRBD2. CDR1 and CDR2 from the germline V gene are LGHDT and YNNKEL (reference sequence). V lost 0 bases, J lost 1 base, and 1 base stayed unmatched. The CDR3 is made up of 15 amino acids. As DNA, the CDR3 is TGTGCCAGCAGCCAAGATGCGGGGGGCCAAGAGACCCAGTACTTC. Translating it yields CASSQDAGGQETQYF.

This clonotype occurred many times. The CDR3 DNA sequence: TGTGCCAGCAGTGAAGTGGGAAGTGGCTACACCTTC. Amino acid sequence: CASSEVGSGYTF. The genes are TRBV6-1 and TRBJ1-2; D gene uncertain. CDR1 and CDR2 from the germline V gene are MNHNS and SASEGT. The CDR3 sequence is 12 residues long. V lost 1 base and J lost 7, with 7 bases in between.